The 14 T cell receptor beta chains in this list originate from one sample, sequenced in a study of OX40 agonist ivuxolimab in advanced cancers. TCRdb keeps only in-frame clones here, not all; method: immunoSEQ multiplex PCR. The sample consists of under 150,000 clones, more than 85% of them appearing once. The material sequenced was CD4+ or CD8+ T cells sorted from blood, taken in a trial of the OX40 agonist ivuxolimab. Receptors originate from an adult with an advanced solid tumor such as melanoma, head and neck, liver or kidney cancer.

The chain links TRBV11-2 to TRBJ2-3; D is unclear. There are 13 residues in the CDR3. Germline-derived CDR1 and CDR2 are SGHAT and FQNNGV. V shed 1 base and J shed 6 bases, with 8 bases lying between them. CDR3 coding DNA: TGTGCCAGCAGCTTAGGGTCACGGGATACGCAGTATTTT. Translation gives CASSLGSRDTQYF.

The chain combines TRBV5-1 with TRBJ2-5; D not certain. Germline CDR1 reads SGHRS; CDR2 reads YFSETQ. The CDR3 length is 12 residues. Trimming left V 0 bases short and J 5 bases short, with 5 bases between. CDR3 coding DNA: TGCGCCAGCAGCTTGGCCGTTGAGACCCAGTACTTC. Translating gives CASSLAVETQYF.

Here the CDR3 reads CASSTRGSDTGELFF. The CDR3 DNA is TGTGCCAGCTCAACCAGGGGGTCGGACACCGGGGAGCTGTTTTTT. This sequence joins TRBV18 and TRBJ2-2; TRBD1 aligns across 7 bases. V dropped 5 bases and J dropped 3; count of bases not matched to a gene: 6. Germline CDR1 reads KGHSH; CDR2 reads LQKENI. The CDR3 extends over 15 amino acids.

The gene calls are TRBV29-1 and TRBJ2-1; D is possibly TRBD1 (5 bases). CDR1 and CDR2 from the germline V gene are SQVTM and ANQGSEA. CDR3 length equals 10 residues. V gave up 7 bases and J gave up 10 bases, with 11 bases separating them. The chain's CDR3 is CSGGHTEQFF. The CDR3 DNA follows: TGCAGCGGCGGACATACGGAGCAGTTCTTC.

As concerns this clone: This sample also contains other DNA sequences that code for the same CDR3. V usage is TRBV6-6 and J usage is TRBJ1-1, with no clear D. V lost 2 bases, J lost 5 bases, and 12 bases lay in between. CDR1 is MNHNY and CDR2 is SVGAGI in the germline V gene (reference sequence). The CDR3 length is 14 residues. CDR3 loop: CASSYGGGRTEAFF. For the CDR3, the DNA is TGTGCCAGCAGTTACGGCGGTGGTCGGACTGAAGCTTTCTTT.

This chain uses TRBV4-1 with TRBJ2-7; 8 bases agree with TRBD1. With V trimmed by 1 base and J by 2 bases, 7 bases remained unmatched. Germline loops: CDR1 MGHRA, CDR2 YSYEKL. This CDR3 comprises 16 residues. The CDR3 sequence: CASSQVGQGVTYEQYF. CDR3 sequence (DNA): TGCGCCAGCAGCCAAGTCGGACAGGGAGTAACCTACGAGCAGTACTTC.

The chain combines TRBV29-1 with TRBJ2-1, with 7 nucleotides matching TRBD1. Unmatched junction bases numbered 11, after V lost 6 bases and J lost 6 bases. Per germline, CDR1 SQVTM and CDR2 ANQGSEA. This CDR3 is built from 14 residues. The CDR3 nucleotides are TGCAGCGTGTCACAGGGGACGTCCGGCAATGAGCAGTTCTTC. Encoded protein: CSVSQGTSGNEQFF.

The chain uses TRBV15 and TRBJ2-3; no firm D call. CDR3 length equals 15 residues. CDR1 and CDR2 (germline): LNHNV, YYDKDF (reference sequence). The ends were cut back, 0 bases at V and 0 bases at J, with 7 bases in the middle. CDR3: CATSRDLLSTDTQYF. Here the CDR3 DNA reads TGTGCCACCAGCAGAGACCTCCTTAGCACAGATACGCAGTATTTT.

The V call is TRBV7-2, the J call TRBJ2-4; D gene uncertain. Trimming took 3 bases from V and 0 from J, leaving 15 bases between them. The V gene's germline CDR1 is SGHTA and CDR2 FQGNSA. The CDR3 is 17 residues long. The CDR3 here is CASSFTPQILAKNIQYF. The CDR3 DNA reads as TGTGCCAGCAGCTTTACCCCCCAAATTCTAGCCAAAAACATTCAGTACTTC.

V and J are TRBV6-1 and TRBJ1-6, with TRBD1 matching 8 bases. Trimming cost V 11 bases and J 4 bases; bases outside gene matches: 4. The CDR3 is 13 amino acids. CDR1 and CDR2 from the germline V gene are MNHNS and SASEGT. CDR3 sequence (DNA): TGTGCCGCTGACAGGGGTTATAATTCACCCCTCCACTTT. This codes for CAADRGYNSPLHF.

The V gene is TRBV14, the J gene TRBJ2-3; a weak D match, TRBD1 (6 bases). The CDR3 extends over 15 amino acids. The V gene's germline CDR1 is SGHDN and CDR2 FVKESK. V lost 4 bases and J lost 0, with 11 bases in between. DNA for the CDR3: TGTGCCAGCAGCCGAGAGGACAGAAGCACAGATACGCAGTATTTT. Protein product: CASSREDRSTDTQYF.

J is TRBJ1-4 and V is TRBV4-2; unclear D gene. CDR1 and CDR2 (germline): LGHNA, YNFKEQ. V was pared by 3 bases and J by 0 bases, with 8 bases between. CDR3 length: 15 amino acids. The CDR3 region is CASSQSTATNEKLFF. CDR3 DNA sequence: TGTGCCAGCAGCCAGTCCACAGCAACTAATGAAAAACTGTTTTTT.

The chain joins TRBV7-6 to TRBJ2-3; D may be TRBD1 (5 bases). Germline V gene lookup returns CDR1 SGHVS and CDR2 FNYEAQ. This CDR3 is built from 15 residues. Trimming stripped 0 bases from V and 2 bases from J, with 9 bases between. In DNA, the CDR3 is TGTGCCAGCAGCTTAGCAGGGGCCCACACAGATACGCAGTATTTT. It yields the protein CASSLAGAHTDTQYF.

The V gene is TRBV6-5, the J gene TRBJ1-4, with unresolved D. The CDR3 is made up of 14 amino acids. Germline CDR1 and CDR2: MNHEY and SVGAGI. V lost 0 bases and J 8 bases, leaving 10 bases between the germline ends. Here the CDR3 DNA reads TGTGCCAGCAGTTACTCGACACTTAGGGAAAAACTGTTTTTT. This gives the protein CASSYSTLREKLFF.